This TCR beta chain was recorded in a study of blood T cells in healthy people across ages. Looking at the study overall: Per every two T cells, about one barcoded beta molecule was captured by template switching.

V gave up 4 bases and J gave up 0 bases, with 10 bases separating them. The germline V gene encodes CDR1 LGHDT and CDR2 YNNKEL (reference sequence). CDR3 length: 14 residues. Broader study findings: Long-lived donors had more naive CD4+ cells and higher diversity than aged donors.

To note about this clonotype: Its antigen remains unknown.

A second PCR of 7 to 11 cycles used a sample-barcoded 5' primer and a J-beta primer mix. TCRdb called the 5' RACE reads again in MiXCR, with one record for every CDR3 protein. The sample comprises 760,000 or so distinct CDR3 sequences, about 25% of which are singletons, and 9.4% rests with the top ten. This same sample was also taken into another study, of T cells of mothers and their children.

The TCR comes from a boy aged 5-17 years in good health. The V call is TRBV3-1, the J call TRBJ2-7; possibly TRBD2 for D (6 bases). Sequencing was performed on blood. CDR3 sequence: CASSLEGLSYEQYF. The CDR3 DNA sequence: TGTGCCAGCAGCCTGGAGGGCCTCTCCTACGAGCAGTACTTC.